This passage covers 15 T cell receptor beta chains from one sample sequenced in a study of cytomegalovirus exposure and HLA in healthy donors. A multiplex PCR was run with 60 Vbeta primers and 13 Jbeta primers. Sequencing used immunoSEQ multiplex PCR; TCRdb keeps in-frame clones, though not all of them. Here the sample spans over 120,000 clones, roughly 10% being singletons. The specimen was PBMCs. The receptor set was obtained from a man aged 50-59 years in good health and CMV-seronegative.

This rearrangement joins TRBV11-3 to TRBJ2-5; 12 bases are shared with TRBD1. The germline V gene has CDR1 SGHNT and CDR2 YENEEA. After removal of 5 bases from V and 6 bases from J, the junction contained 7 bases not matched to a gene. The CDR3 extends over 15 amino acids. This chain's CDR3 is CASSPGQGAGQTQYF. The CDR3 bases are TGTGCCAGCAGCCCGGGACAGGGGGCCGGACAGACCCAGTACTTC.

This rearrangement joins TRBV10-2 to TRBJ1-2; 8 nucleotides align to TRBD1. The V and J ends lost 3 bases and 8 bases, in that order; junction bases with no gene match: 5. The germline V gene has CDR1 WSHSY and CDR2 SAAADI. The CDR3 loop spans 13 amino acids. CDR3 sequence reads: CASSENRGSGYTF. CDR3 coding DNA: TGCGCCAGCAGTGAAAACAGGGGGTCGGGCTACACCTTC.

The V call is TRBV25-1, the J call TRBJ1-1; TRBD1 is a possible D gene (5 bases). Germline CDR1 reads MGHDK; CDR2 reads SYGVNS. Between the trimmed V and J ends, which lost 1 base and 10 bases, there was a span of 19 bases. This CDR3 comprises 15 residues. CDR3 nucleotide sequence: TGTGCCAGCAGTGAATCTCAGATGGGGGGAAGGGGAGCTTTCTTT. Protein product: CASSESQMGGRGAFF.

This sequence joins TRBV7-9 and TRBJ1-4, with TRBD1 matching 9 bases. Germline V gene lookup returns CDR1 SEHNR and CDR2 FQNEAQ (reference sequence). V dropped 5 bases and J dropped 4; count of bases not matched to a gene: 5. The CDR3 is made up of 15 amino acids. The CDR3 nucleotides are TGTGCCAGCAGCATTCCGGGACAGGGTAATGAAAAACTGTTTTTT. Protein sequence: CASSIPGQGNEKLFF.

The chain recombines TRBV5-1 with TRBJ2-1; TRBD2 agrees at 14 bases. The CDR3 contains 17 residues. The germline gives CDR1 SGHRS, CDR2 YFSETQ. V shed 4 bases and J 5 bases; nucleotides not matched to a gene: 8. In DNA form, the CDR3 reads TGCGCCAGCAGCCTTGGGACTAGCGGGAGCGGCGACAATGAGCAGTTCTTC. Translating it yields CASSLGTSGSGDNEQFF.

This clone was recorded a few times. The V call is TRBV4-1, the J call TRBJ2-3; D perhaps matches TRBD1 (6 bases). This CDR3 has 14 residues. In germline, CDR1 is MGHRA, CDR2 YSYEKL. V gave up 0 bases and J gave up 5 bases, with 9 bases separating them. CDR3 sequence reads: CASSQDLRGDTQYF. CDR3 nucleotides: TGCGCCAGCAGCCAAGATCTCAGGGGAGATACGCAGTATTTT.

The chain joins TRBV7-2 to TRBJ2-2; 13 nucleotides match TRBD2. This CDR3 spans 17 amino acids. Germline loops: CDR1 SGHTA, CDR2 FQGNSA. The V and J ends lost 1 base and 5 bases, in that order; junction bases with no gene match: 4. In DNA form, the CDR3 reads TGTGCCAGCAGCTTAGGAGGACTAGCGGGGGTTACCGGGGAGCTGTTTTTT. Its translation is CASSLGGLAGVTGELFF.

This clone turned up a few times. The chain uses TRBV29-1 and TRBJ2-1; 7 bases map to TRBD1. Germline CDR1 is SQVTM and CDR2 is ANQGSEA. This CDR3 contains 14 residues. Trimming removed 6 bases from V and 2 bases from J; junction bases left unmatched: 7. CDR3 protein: CSVSGTATYNEQFF. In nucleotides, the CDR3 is TGCAGCGTCTCCGGGACAGCAACCTACAATGAGCAGTTCTTC.

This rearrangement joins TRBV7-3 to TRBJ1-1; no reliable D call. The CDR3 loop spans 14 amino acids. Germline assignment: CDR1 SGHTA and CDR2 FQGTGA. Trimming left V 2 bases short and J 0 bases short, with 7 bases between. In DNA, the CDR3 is TGTGCCAGCAGCTTATCTGTCCTGAACACTGAAGCTTTCTTT. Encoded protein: CASSLSVLNTEAFF.

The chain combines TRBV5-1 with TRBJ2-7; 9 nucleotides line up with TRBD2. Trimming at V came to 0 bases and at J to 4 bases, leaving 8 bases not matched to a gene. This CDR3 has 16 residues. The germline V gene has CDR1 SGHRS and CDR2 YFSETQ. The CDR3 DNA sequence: TGCGCCAGCAGCTTGGGAGGCGGGAGGGCAAATTACGAGCAGTACTTC. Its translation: CASSLGGGRANYEQYF. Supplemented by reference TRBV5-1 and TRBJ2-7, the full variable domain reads KAGVTQTPRYLIKTRGQQVTLSCSPISGHRSVSWYQQTPGQGLQFLFEYFSETQRNKGNFPGRFSGRQFSNSRSEMNVSTLELGDSALYLCASSLGGGRANYEQYFGPGTRLTVT.

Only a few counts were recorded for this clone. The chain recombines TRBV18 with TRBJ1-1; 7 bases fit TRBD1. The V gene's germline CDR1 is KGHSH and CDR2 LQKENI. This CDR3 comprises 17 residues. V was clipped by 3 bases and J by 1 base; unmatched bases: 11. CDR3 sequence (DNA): TGTGCCAGCTCACCCGGACAGGTTATTATTGGGAACACTGAAGCTTTCTTT. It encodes CASSPGQVIIGNTEAFF.

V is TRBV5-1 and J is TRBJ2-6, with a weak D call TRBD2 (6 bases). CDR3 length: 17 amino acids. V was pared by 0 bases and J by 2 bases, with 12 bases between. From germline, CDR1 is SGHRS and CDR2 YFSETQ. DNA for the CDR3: TGCGCCAGCAGCTTGGCCGGAGGGGCCGCTGGGGCCAACGTCCTGACTTTC. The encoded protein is CASSLAGGAAGANVLTF.

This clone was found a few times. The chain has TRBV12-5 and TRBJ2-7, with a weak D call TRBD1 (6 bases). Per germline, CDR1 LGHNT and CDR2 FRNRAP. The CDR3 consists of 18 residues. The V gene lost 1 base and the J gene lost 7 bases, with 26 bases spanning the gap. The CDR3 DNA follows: TGTGCTAGTGGTTTGGAGCCCCCCGCCAGGGGCCGTTTTAGAGAGCAGTACTTC. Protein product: CASGLEPPARGRFREQYF.

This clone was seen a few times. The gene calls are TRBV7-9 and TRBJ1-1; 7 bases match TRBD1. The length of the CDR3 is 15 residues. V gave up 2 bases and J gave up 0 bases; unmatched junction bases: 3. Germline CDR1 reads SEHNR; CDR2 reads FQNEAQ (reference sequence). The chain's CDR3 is CASSLLGQVNTEAFF. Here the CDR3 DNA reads TGTGCCAGCAGCTTATTAGGACAGGTGAACACTGAAGCTTTCTTT.

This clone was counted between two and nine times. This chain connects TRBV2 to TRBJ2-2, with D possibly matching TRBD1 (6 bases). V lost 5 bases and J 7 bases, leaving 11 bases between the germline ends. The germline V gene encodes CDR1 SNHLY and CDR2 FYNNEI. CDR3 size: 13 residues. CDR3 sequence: CASSLQGSGELFF. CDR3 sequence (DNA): TGTGCCAGCAGTTTACAGGGAAGCGGGGAGCTGTTTTTT.